This T cell receptor (beta chain) was captured in a study of T cells in localized non-small cell lung cancer. General study points: A median of approximately 54 clones ranked among the top 100 in tumor appeared in adjacent lung. Highest T cell clonality was seen in uninvolved adjacent lung, surpassing that measured in tumor.

The length of the CDR3 is 13 residues. The V end was cut by 2 bases, the J end by 4 bases, with 8 bases between. The V gene's germline CDR1 is LNHDA and CDR2 SQIVND (reference sequence). The table came from immunoSEQ multiplex PCR; TCRdb's copy has only in-frame clones and leaves some out. The sample includes 72,000 or so clones, 86% of them seen just once. Points on this clone: Its antigen is as yet unknown.

The sequence was collected from a male donor aged 60 or over with stage III squamous cell lung carcinoma. This rearrangement joins TRBV19 to TRBJ1-1; the D gene is possibly TRBD1 (5 bases). This material consisted of peripheral blood, taken before any cancer treatment. CDR3 sequence (DNA): TGTGCCAGTAGTATATCAGGGTTCACTGAAGCTTTCTTT. This sequence encodes CASSISGFTEAFF.